A single sample gave rise to the 30 T cell receptor beta chains below, sequenced in a study of glioma-infiltrating T cells. TCR alpha and beta CDR3 regions were amplified from RNA using iRepertoire nested multiplex PCR. Each CDR3 protein is one row after TCRdb ran MiXCR on the multiplex PCR reads. Here the sample spans about 140,000 distinct CDR3 sequences, about two fifths being singletons. Sequences were obtained from glioma tissue, nonneoplastic brain tissue, or PBMCs (not recorded which). Every receptor here comes from a human donor with low-grade glioma or glioblastoma, undergoing nonglioma brain surgery, or in good health (not recorded which).

V and J are TRBV4-3 and TRBJ1-3; D unresolved. With 0 bases removed from V and 0 bases from J, the gap between germline ends came to 9 bases. CDR1 is LGHNA, CDR2 YSLEER, per germline. This CDR3 comprises 16 residues. CDR3 residues: CASSQEVGGSGNTIYF. The CDR3 DNA sequence: TGCGCCAGCAGCCAAGAAGTTGGCGGCTCTGGAAACACCATATATTTT.

This chain links TRBV6-6 with TRBJ2-5; 7 bases are shared with TRBD2. Germline V gives CDR1 MNHNY, CDR2 SVGAGI (reference sequence). CDR3 length equals 16 residues. J gave up 5 bases and V 3 bases, and 12 bases lay outside the gene matches. Here the CDR3 DNA reads TGTGCCAGCAGTTATCGAGCGGGGACGAGGGTGGAGACCCAGTACTTC. The encoded protein is CASSYRAGTRVETQYF.

V gene TRBV20-1 combines with J gene TRBJ2-5, with TRBD2 identical over 7 bases. CDR1 and CDR2 (germline): DFQATT, SNEGSKA (reference sequence). The length of the CDR3 is 17 residues. The trim removed 2 bases at V and 5 bases at J, leaving 17 bases unmatched. CDR3 coding DNA: TGCAGTGCTAGACGAGATGGCGGGAGATTCACTGGGGAGACCCAGTACTTC. It specifies CSARRDGGRFTGETQYF.

The V gene is TRBV14, the J gene TRBJ2-3; tentatively, D is TRBD2 (6 bases). V lost 1 base and J lost 0, with 8 bases in between. Germline V gene sequence: CDR1 SGHDN, CDR2 FVKESK. The CDR3 length is 15 residues. As DNA, the CDR3 is TGTGCCAGCAGCCAAGTCGCGGGAAGCACAGATACGCAGTATTTT. Its protein product is CASSQVAGSTDTQYF.

The chain couples TRBV6-2 or TRBV6-3 to TRBJ2-7, with 9 bases matching TRBD2. The length of the CDR3 is 14 residues. The germline gives CDR1 MNHEY, CDR2 SVGEGT. Trimming cost V 8 bases and J 5 bases; bases outside gene matches: 10. The CDR3 nucleotides read TGTGCCAGCCGAGATAGCGGGAGAGTTAACGAGCAGTACTTC. It translates to CASRDSGRVNEQYF.

The CDR3 DNA sequence: TGTGCCAGCAGCTTGGCCACTCTAGCAGTCGCCGGGTTCTTC. Residues: CASSLATLAVAGFF. The chain recombines TRBV5-8 with TRBJ2-1; D perhaps matches TRBD2 (5 bases). Germline CDR1 reads SGHTS; CDR2 reads YDEGEE. V was trimmed by 0 bases and J by 15 bases, leaving 19 bases between them. This CDR3 is built from 14 residues.

V and J are TRBV2 and TRBJ2-5; 9 bases are shared with TRBD1. The J segment lost 6 bases and the V segment lost 6 bases, leaving 8 bases of the junction unmatched. Germline values: CDR1 SNHLY, CDR2 FYNNEI. The CDR3 spans 14 residues. The CDR3 sequence is CASRPGQGRQTQYF. The CDR3 bases are TGTGCCAGCAGGCCGGGACAGGGCAGGCAGACCCAGTACTTC.

This chain joins TRBV27 and TRBJ2-6; D may be TRBD1 (6 bases). The CDR3 spans 17 residues. V lost 6 bases to trimming and J lost 0 bases, with 15 bases between them. CDR1 is MNHEY, CDR2 SMNVEV, per germline (reference sequence). The CDR3 DNA reads TGTGCCAGCAGCCCAGGGGCCTCGTTCTCTGGGGCCAACGTCCTGACTTTC. It specifies CASSPGASFSGANVLTF.

This chain joins TRBV11-2 and TRBJ2-1; 8 positions agree with TRBD1. V lost 5 bases and J lost 9; bases outside the gene matches: 12. The germline V gene encodes CDR1 SGHAT and CDR2 FQNNGV. The CDR3 sequence is 15 residues long. The CDR3, as DNA: TGTGCCAGCAGCAAGGACAGGGCCACCTCGGGTGAGCAGTTCTTC. Amino acid sequence: CASSKDRATSGEQFF.

This clonotype was picked up a small number of times. V is TRBV4-1 and J is TRBJ1-6; 9 positions agree with TRBD1. The germline CDR1 and CDR2 sequences are MGHRA and YSYEKL. Trimming at V came to 0 bases and at J to 7 bases, leaving 1 base not matched to a gene. The CDR3 consists of 15 residues. The chain's CDR3 is CASSQDDRGNSPLHF. CDR3 DNA: TGCGCCAGCAGCCAAGATGACAGGGGGAATTCACCCCTCCACTTT.

This clonotype was counted only a few times. CDR3 sequence: CAISPGHRLFF. The CDR3 DNA follows: TGTGCCATCAGCCCTGGACATCGTCTTTTCTTT. The rearrangement uses TRBV10-3 and TRBJ1-1; perhaps TRBD1 as D (5 bases). CDR3 length: 11 residues. The germline CDR1 and CDR2 sequences are ENHRY and SYGVKD. The V and J ends lost 6 bases and 13 bases respectively, with 15 bases between them.

The chain couples TRBV6-1 to TRBJ2-7, with unresolved D. There are 13 residues in the CDR3. The germline gives CDR1 MNHNS, CDR2 SASEGT. V gave up 9 bases and J gave up 2 bases, with 14 bases separating them. This CDR3 reads CASNSLVPYEQYF. For the CDR3, the DNA is TGTGCCAGTAACAGCCTAGTCCCCTACGAGCAGTACTTC.

V gene TRBV7-9 combines with J gene TRBJ1-1, with D unclear. V lost 0 bases and J 7 bases, leaving 12 bases between the germline ends. This CDR3 contains 14 residues. The germline CDR1 and CDR2 sequences are SEHNR and FQNEAQ (reference sequence). DNA of the CDR3: TGTGCCAGCAGCTTAGCTTTGACAAACCTTGAAGCTTTCTTT. It is translated as CASSLALTNLEAFF. The variable domain in full, completed from reference TRBV7-9 and TRBJ1-1, reads DTGVSQNPRHKITKRGQNVTFRCDPISEHNRLYWYRQTLGQGPEFLTYFQNEAQLEKSRLLSDRFSAERPKGSFSTLEIQRTEQGDSAMYLCASSLALTNLEAFFGQGTRLTVV.

This sequence joins TRBV12-3 or TRBV12-4 and TRBJ2-1, with D perhaps matching TRBD2 (6 bases). CDR3 length: 13 residues. The ends were cut back, 6 bases at V and 10 bases at J, with 16 bases in the middle. The CDR3 sequence is CASRKNPTSEQFF. CDR3 DNA: TGTGCCAGCAGAAAAAACCCTACTAGCGAGCAGTTCTTC.

This clonotype was seen only a few times. A read error may account for a junction end that differs from germline. CDR3 in amino acids: CASSYRESSTDTQYF. The CDR3 DNA is TGTGCCAGCAGTTATAGAGAATCTAGCACAGATACGCAGTATTTT. The chain uses TRBV10-3 and TRBJ2-3; D remains ambiguous. Germline lookup yields CDR1 ENHRY and CDR2 SYGVKD. The CDR3 is 15 residues long.

In its sample, this clonotype was seen a few times. This chain uses TRBV29-1 with TRBJ2-3, with 8 positions matching TRBD2. The germline gives CDR1 SQVTM, CDR2 ANQGSEA. The V segment lost 1 base and the J segment 5 bases; nucleotides outside the gene matches: 5. This CDR3 is 14 amino acids long. CDR3: CSVEAGGPGDTQYF. In DNA form, the CDR3 reads TGCAGCGTTGAAGCGGGGGGGCCCGGAGATACGCAGTATTTT.

This clonotype was seen only a few times. V usage is TRBV4-1 and J usage is TRBJ1-1; a possible D gene is TRBD1 (6 bases). Trimming took off 5 bases at V and 6 bases at J, with 16 bases between the two ends. CDR3 length equals 14 residues. In germline, CDR1 is MGHRA, CDR2 YSYEKL. The CDR3 DNA is TGCGCCAGCAGCTCACGTTCTACAGGGTCTGAAGCTTTCTTT. Translation gives CASSSRSTGSEAFF.

There are many counts of this clonotype. The chain uses TRBV6-1 and TRBJ1-1; D unresolved. This CDR3 has 15 residues. The V and J ends lost 5 bases and 7 bases respectively, with 20 bases between them. Germline lookup yields CDR1 MNHNS and CDR2 SASEGT. This CDR3 is CASSPSRGSLSEAFF. For the CDR3, the DNA is TGTGCCAGCAGTCCCAGCCGGGGTTCCCTAAGTGAAGCTTTCTTT.

V is TRBV7-2 and J is TRBJ2-5; 8 bases match TRBD2. Germline CDR1 reads SGHTA; CDR2 reads FQGNSA. The V segment lost 5 bases and the J segment 5 bases; nucleotides outside the gene matches: 7. There are 14 residues in the CDR3. CDR3 sequence (DNA): TGTGCCAGCAGCCGACGGGGGGGGACGGAGACCCAGTACTTC. This codes for CASSRRGGTETQYF.

This clonotype was seen at least ten times. The chain combines TRBV6-6 with TRBJ1-5, with no clear D. V shed 2 bases and J shed 4 bases, with 9 bases lying between them. The CDR3 spans 14 residues. Germline V gives CDR1 MNHNY, CDR2 SVGAGI (reference sequence). Here the CDR3 DNA reads TGTGCCAGCAGTTACACATCCGATAATCAGCCCCAGCATTTT. Protein: CASSYTSDNQPQHF.

V is TRBV4-2 and J is TRBJ2-7, with D possibly matching TRBD2 (6 bases). Trimming left V 0 bases short and J 7 bases short, with 19 bases between. The CDR3 has 16 residues. Germline values: CDR1 LGHNA, CDR2 YNFKEQ. CDR3 sequence reads: CASSQDLFGSSGEQYF. In nucleotides, the CDR3 is TGTGCCAGCAGCCAAGATCTATTCGGGAGCTCAGGGGAGCAGTACTTC.

This clonotype was found many times. J is TRBJ2-7 and V is TRBV6-2 or TRBV6-3; TRBD1 agrees at 8 bases. Germline V CDR1 and CDR2: MNHEY, SVGEGT. This CDR3 is 14 amino acids long. Trimming removed 4 bases from V and 3 bases from J; junction bases left unmatched: 5. DNA of the CDR3: TGTGCCAGCAGTTCGGGACAGGCTCTCTACGAGCAGTACTTC. Translating it yields CASSSGQALYEQYF.

CDR3 sequence reads: CASSYSSTGGYGYTF. CDR3 nucleotide sequence: TGTGCCAGCAGTTACTCCAGCACAGGCGGCTATGGCTACACCTTC. This sequence joins TRBV6-6 and TRBJ1-2; TRBD1 might be the D (5 bases). CDR1 is MNHNY and CDR2 is SVGAGI in the germline V gene (reference sequence). This CDR3 contains 15 residues. The V end lost 0 bases, the J end lost 4 bases, and 12 bases lay between the germline ends.

This clonotype came up a few times. The chain combines TRBV20-1 with TRBJ2-1, with D unresolved. Germline assignment: CDR1 DFQATT and CDR2 SNEGSKA (reference sequence). This CDR3 region has 14 residues. V was shortened by 1 base and J by 1 base, with 8 bases between the two germline ends. The CDR3 bases are TGCAGTGCTAGAGGGGGTGGATCCTACAATGAGCAGTTCTTC. It is translated as CSARGGGSYNEQFF.

The V call is TRBV6-1, the J call TRBJ1-6; TRBD1 aligns across 8 bases. With V trimmed by 4 bases and J by 7 bases, 9 bases remained unmatched. The CDR3 spans 16 residues. Germline CDR1 MNHNS, CDR2 SASEGT. DNA for the CDR3: TGTGCCAGCAGTGCTCCCGGACAGGGTCGAAATTCACCCCTCCACTTT. It is translated as CASSAPGQGRNSPLHF.

The chain links TRBV20-1 to TRBJ2-7, with 7 bases fitting TRBD2. Germline CDR1 reads DFQATT; CDR2 reads SNEGSKA (reference sequence). Unmatched junction bases numbered 5, after V lost 1 base and J lost 5 bases. The CDR3 runs 13 residues. The CDR3 protein is CSARVGGVDEQYF. The CDR3 DNA sequence: TGCAGTGCTAGAGTGGGGGGGGTTGACGAGCAGTACTTC.

The chain couples TRBV20-1 to TRBJ1-3; unclear D gene. Per germline, CDR1 DFQATT and CDR2 SNEGSKA (reference sequence). V was pared by 4 bases and J by 2 bases, with 6 bases between. CDR3 size: 12 residues. This CDR3 is CSAKGPGNTIYF. The CDR3 coding sequence is TGCAGTGCTAAAGGCCCTGGAAACACCATATATTTT.

The chain joins TRBV29-1 to TRBJ2-1; TRBD2 aligns across 16 bases. Germline V CDR1 and CDR2: SQVTM, ANQGSEA. With V trimmed by 3 bases and J by 10 bases, 6 bases remained unmatched. This CDR3 region has 15 residues. In DNA, the CDR3 is TGCAGCGTTGACGGGACTAGCGGGGGGGCGAGAGAGCAGTTCTTC. Its translation: CSVDGTSGGAREQFF.

This sequence joins TRBV7-2 and TRBJ1-1; 7 bases map to TRBD1. After removal of 5 bases from V and 3 bases from J, the junction contained 6 bases not matched to a gene. This CDR3 comprises 14 residues. Germline V gene sequence: CDR1 SGHTA, CDR2 FQGNSA. This CDR3 is CASSPRQGYTEAFF. The CDR3, as DNA: TGTGCCAGCAGCCCCCGACAGGGCTACACTGAAGCTTTCTTT.

This clonotype was picked up a small number of times. The chain joins TRBV27 to TRBJ1-1; D unresolved. Trimming removed 3 bases at V and 0 bases at J, with 8 bases between. Germline CDR1 reads MNHEY; CDR2 reads SMNVEV (reference sequence). The CDR3 runs to 14 residues. The CDR3 reads CASSFLGMNTEAFF. In DNA, the CDR3 is TGTGCCAGCAGTTTTCTTGGTATGAACACTGAAGCTTTCTTT.